The table lists the clone carrying this T cell receptor (beta chain) with a count of one. This entry comes from a study of blood T cell repertoires in COVID-19. Study-wide background: Both acute and convalescent COVID-19 samples were obtained from the United States, Italy and Spain. From T cells, B-cell-depleted T cells, or PBMCs came the material, which was cDNA or gDNA.

Original methodology: From reference gene primer amplification, estimates of nucleated cell counts were derived. Here immunoSEQ multiplex PCR was the method, and the copy in TCRdb shows in-frame clones only, minus some. That table is the source of V, J and clone size, and D and trimming were worked out from the DNA. The data contain about 280,000 clones, roughly 90% of them singletons. The V gene's germline CDR1 is MNHEY and CDR2 SVGAGI. CDR3 length equals 15 residues. V gave up 8 bases and J gave up 1 base, with 14 bases separating them. Material: peripheral blood. The chain employs TRBV6-5 and TRBJ2-2; maybe TRBD1 (5 bases). The receptor was derived from a man aged 18 to 29 with active or convalescent COVID-19. The chain's CDR3 is CASQPGQGNTGELFF. The CDR3 nucleotides read TGTGCCAGCCAACCTGGCCAGGGGAACACCGGGGAGCTGTTTTTT.